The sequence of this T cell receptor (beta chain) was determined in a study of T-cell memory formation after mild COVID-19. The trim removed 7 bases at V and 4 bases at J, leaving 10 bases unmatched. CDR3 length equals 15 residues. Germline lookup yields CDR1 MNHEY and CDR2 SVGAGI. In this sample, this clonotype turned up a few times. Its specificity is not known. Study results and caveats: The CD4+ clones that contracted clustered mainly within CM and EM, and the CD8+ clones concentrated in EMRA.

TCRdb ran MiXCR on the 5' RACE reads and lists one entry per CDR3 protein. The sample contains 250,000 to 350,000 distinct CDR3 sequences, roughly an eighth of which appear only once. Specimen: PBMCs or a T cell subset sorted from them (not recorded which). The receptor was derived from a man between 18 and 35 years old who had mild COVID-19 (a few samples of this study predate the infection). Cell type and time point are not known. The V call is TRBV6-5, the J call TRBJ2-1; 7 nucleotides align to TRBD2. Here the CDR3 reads CASKLGASGYNEQFF. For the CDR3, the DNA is TGTGCCAGCAAACTAGGGGCTAGCGGTTACAATGAGCAGTTCTTC.